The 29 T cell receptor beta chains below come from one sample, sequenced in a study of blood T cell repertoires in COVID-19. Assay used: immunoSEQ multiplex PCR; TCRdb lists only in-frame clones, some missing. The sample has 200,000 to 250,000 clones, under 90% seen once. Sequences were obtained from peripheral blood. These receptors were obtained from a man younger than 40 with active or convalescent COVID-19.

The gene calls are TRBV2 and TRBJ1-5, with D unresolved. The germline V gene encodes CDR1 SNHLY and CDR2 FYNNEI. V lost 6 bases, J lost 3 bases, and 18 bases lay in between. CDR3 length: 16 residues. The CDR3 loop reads CASRTTGNLYNQPQHF. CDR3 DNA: TGTGCCAGCAGGACCACCGGGAACCTCTACAATCAGCCCCAGCATTTT.

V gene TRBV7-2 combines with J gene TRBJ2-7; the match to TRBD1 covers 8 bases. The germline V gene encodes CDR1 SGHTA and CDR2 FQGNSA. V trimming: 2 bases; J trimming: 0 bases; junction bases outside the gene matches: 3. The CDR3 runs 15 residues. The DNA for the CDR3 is TGTGCCAGCAGCTTAAGAGGACAGGGCTCCTACGAGCAGTACTTC. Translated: CASSLRGQGSYEQYF.

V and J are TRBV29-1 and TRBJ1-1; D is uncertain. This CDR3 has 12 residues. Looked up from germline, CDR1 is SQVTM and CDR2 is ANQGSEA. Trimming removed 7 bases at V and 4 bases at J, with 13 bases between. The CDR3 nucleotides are TGCAGCGGCCATAGAACCCCCACTGAAGCTTTCTTT. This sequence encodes CSGHRTPTEAFF. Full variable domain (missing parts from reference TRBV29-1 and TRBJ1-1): SAVISQKPSRDICQRGTSLTIQCQVDSQVTMMFWYRQQPGQSLTLIATANQGSEATYESGFVIDKFPISRPNLTFSTLTVSNMSPEDSSIYLCSGHRTPTEAFFGQGTRLTVV.

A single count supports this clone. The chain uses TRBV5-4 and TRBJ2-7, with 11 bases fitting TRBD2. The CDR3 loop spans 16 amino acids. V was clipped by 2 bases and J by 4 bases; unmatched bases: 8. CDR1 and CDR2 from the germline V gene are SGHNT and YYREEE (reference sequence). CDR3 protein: CASSLGGLAGGYEQYF. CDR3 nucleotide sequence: TGTGCCAGCAGCTTAGGGGGGCTAGCGGGAGGTTACGAGCAGTACTTC. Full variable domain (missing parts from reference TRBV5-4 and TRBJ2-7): ETGVTQSPTHLIKTRGQQVTLRCSSQSGHNTVSWYQQALGQGPQFIFQYYREEENGRGNFPPRFSGLQFPNYSSELNVNALELDDSALYLCASSLGGLAGGYEQYFGPGTRLTVT.

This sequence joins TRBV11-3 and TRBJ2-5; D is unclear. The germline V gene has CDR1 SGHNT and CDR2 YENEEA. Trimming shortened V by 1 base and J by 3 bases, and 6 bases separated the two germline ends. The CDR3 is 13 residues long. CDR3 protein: CASSLGRKETQYF. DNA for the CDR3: TGTGCCAGCAGCTTAGGGAGAAAAGAGACCCAGTACTTC.

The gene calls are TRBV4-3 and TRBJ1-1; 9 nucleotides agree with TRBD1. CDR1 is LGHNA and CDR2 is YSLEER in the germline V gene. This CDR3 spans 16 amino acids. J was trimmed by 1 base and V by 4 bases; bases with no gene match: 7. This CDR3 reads CASSRQQGATNTEAFF. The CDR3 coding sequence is TGCGCCAGCAGCCGTCAACAGGGGGCAACGAACACTGAAGCTTTCTTT.

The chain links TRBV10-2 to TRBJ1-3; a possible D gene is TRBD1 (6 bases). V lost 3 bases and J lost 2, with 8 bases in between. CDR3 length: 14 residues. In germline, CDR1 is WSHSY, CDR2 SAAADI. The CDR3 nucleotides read TGCGCCAGCAGTGAAACAGGGCCTGGAAACACCATATATTTT. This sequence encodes CASSETGPGNTIYF.

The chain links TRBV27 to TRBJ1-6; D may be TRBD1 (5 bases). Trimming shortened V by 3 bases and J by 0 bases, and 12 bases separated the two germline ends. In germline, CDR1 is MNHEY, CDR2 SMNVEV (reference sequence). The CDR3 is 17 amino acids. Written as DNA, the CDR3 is TGTGCCAGCAGTTTCCGGGCCAGGGACTCCTATAATTCACCCCTCCACTTT. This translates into CASSFRARDSYNSPLHF.

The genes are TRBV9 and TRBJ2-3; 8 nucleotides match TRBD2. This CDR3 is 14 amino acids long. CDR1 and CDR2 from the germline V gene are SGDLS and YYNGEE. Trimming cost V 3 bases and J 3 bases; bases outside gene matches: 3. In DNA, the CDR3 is TGTGCCAGCAGCGAATTAGCGGGGACAGATACGCAGTATTTT. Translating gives CASSELAGTDTQYF.

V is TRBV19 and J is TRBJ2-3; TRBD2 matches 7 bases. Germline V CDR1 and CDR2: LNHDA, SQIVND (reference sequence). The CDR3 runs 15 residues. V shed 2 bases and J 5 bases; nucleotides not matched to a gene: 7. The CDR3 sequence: CASSIRSGIGDTQYF. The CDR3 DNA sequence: TGTGCCAGTAGTATACGGAGCGGGATTGGAGATACGCAGTATTTT.

CDR3 loop: CASSYNERRYSYEQYF. CDR3 nucleotide sequence: TGTGCCAGCAGTTATAATGAGCGGAGATACTCCTACGAGCAGTACTTC. The genes are TRBV6-2 or TRBV6-3 and TRBJ2-7; maybe TRBD2 (5 bases). With 3 bases removed from V and 0 bases from J, the gap between germline ends came to 15 bases. CDR1 is MNHEY, CDR2 SVGEGT, per germline. The CDR3 runs to 16 residues.

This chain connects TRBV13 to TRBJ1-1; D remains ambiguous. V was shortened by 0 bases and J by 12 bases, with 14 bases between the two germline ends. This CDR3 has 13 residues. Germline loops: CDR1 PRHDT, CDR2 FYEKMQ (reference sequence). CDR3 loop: CASSLGRGRSPFF. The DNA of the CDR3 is TGTGCCAGCAGCTTAGGCCGCGGGCGAAGTCCTTTCTTT.

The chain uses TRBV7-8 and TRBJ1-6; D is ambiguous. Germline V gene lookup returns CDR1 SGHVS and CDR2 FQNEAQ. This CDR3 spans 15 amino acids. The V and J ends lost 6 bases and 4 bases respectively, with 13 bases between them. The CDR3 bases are TGTGCCAGCAGACCTGGACGGACTTATAATTCACCCCTCCACTTT. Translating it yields CASRPGRTYNSPLHF.

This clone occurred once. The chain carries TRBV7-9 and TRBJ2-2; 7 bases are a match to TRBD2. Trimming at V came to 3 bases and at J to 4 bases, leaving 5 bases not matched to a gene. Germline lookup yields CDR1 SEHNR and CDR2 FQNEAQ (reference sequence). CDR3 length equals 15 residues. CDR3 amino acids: CASSFQRGVTGELFF. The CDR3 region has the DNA TGTGCCAGCAGCTTCCAGCGGGGAGTCACCGGGGAGCTGTTTTTT.

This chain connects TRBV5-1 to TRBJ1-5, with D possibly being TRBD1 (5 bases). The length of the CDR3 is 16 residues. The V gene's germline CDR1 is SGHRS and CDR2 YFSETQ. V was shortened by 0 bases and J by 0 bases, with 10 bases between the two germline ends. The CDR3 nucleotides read TGCGCCAGCAGCTTGGCCGGAGGGGATAGCAATCAGCCCCAGCATTTT. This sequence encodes CASSLAGGDSNQPQHF.

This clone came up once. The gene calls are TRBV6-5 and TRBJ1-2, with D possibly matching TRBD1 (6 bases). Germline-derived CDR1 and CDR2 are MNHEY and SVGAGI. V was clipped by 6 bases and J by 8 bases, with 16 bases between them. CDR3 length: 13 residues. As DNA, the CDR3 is TGTGCCAGCAGCCTACAGGGTTTCGGGGGCTACACCTTC. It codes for CASSLQGFGGYTF.

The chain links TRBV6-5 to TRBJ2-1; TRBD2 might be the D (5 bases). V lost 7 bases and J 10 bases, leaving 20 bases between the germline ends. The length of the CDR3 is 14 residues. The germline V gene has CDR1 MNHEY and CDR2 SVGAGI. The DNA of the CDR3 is TGTGCCAGCAATGGACTGGGCAATACAATCGAGCAGTTCTTC. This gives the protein CASNGLGNTIEQFF.

CDR3 in amino acids: CASSLEENRASGNTIYF. CDR3 sequence (DNA): TGTGCCAGCAGCTTAGAGGAAAACAGGGCCTCTGGAAACACCATATATTTT. The rearrangement uses TRBV11-2 and TRBJ1-3; a weak D match, TRBD1 (6 bases). Germline V gene sequence: CDR1 SGHAT, CDR2 FQNNGV. V gave up 0 bases and J gave up 0 bases, with 12 bases separating them. The CDR3 has 17 residues.

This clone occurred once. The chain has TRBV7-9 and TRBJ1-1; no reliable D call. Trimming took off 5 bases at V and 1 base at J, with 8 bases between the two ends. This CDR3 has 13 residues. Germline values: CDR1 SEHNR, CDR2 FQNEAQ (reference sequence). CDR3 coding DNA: TGTGCCAGCAGCCCCCCAGGGAACACTGAAGCTTTCTTT. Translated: CASSPPGNTEAFF.

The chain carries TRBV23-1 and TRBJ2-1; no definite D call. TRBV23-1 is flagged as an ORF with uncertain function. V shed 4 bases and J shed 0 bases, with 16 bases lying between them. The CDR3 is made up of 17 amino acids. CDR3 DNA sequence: TGCGCCAGCAGTCCTTCATTCCGGAGCAGCTCCTACAATGAGCAGTTCTTC. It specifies CASSPSFRSSSYNEQFF.

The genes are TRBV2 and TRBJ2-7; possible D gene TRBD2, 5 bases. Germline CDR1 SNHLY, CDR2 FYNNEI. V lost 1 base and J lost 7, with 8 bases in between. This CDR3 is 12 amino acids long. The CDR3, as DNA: TGTGCCAGCAGTGAAGGCGGGTGGGAGCAGTACTTC. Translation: CASSEGGWEQYF.

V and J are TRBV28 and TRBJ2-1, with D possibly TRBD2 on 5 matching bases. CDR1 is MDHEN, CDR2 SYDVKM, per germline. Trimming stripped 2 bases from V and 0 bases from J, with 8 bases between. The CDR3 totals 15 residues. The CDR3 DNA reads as TGTGCCAGCAGTTTACTAGCCCTCTCCTACAATGAGCAGTTCTTC. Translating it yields CASSLLALSYNEQFF. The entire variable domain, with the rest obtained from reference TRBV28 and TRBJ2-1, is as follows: DVKVTQSSRYLVKRTGEKVFLECVQDMDHENMFWYRQDPGLGLRLIYFSYDVKMKEKGDIPEGYSVSREKKERFSLILESASTNQTSMYLCASSLLALSYNEQFFGPGTRLTVL.

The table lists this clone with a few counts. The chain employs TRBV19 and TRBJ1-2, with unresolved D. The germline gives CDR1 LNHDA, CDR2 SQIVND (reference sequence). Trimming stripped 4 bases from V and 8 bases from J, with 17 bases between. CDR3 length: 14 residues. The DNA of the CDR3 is TGTGCCAGTAGTAAAGAAACCTGGAGTTGGGGCTACACCTTC. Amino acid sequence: CASSKETWSWGYTF.

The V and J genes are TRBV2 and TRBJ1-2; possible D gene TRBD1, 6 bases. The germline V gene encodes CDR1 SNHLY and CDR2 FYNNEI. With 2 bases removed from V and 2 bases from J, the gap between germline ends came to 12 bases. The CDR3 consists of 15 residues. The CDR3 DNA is TGTGCCAGCAGTGAATTCGGGACATCGAACTATGGCTACACCTTC. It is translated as CASSEFGTSNYGYTF.

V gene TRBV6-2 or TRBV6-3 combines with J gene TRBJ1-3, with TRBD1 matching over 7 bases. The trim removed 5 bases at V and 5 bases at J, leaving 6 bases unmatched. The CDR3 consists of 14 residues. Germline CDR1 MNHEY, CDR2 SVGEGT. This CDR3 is CASSRQGVRNTIYF. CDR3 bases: TGTGCCAGCAGTCGACAGGGAGTAAGAAACACCATATATTTT.

The DNA of the CDR3 is TGTGCCTCCGACTGGCCTCCAAACAATGAGCAGTTCTTC. The encoded protein is CASDWPPNNEQFF. This chain joins TRBV30 and TRBJ2-1; D not certain. There are 13 residues in the CDR3. The germline CDR1 and CDR2 sequences are GTSNPN and SVGIG (reference sequence). V lost 7 bases, J lost 5 bases, and 15 bases lay in between. Filled out from reference TRBV30 and TRBJ2-1, the complete variable domain reads SQTIHQWPATLVQPVGSPLSLECTVEGTSNPNLYWYRQAAGRGLQLLFYSVGIGQISSEVPQNLSASRPQDRQFILSSKKLLLSDSGFYLCASDWPPNNEQFFGPGTRLTVL.

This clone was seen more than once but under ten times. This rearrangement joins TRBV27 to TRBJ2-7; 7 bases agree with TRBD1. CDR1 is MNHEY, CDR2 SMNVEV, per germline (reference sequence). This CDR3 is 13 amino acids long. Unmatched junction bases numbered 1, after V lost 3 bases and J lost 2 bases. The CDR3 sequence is CASSFGQAYEQYF. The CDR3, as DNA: TGTGCCAGCAGTTTCGGACAGGCCTACGAGCAGTACTTC.

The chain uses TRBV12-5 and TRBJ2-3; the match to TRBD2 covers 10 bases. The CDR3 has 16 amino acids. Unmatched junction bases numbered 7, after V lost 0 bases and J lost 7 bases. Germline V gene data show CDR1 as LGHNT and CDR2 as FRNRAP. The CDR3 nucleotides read TGTGCTAGTGGTTTGGTCCTCCCTAGCGGGGGAAATACGCAGTATTTT. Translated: CASGLVLPSGGNTQYF.

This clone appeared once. CDR3 sequence (DNA): TGTGCCAGCAGTAGGGACACCCGTGTAGTTGGGGCCAACGTCCTGACTTTC. It yields the protein CASSRDTRVVGANVLTF. The V gene is TRBV9, the J gene TRBJ2-6; D may be TRBD1 (6 bases). Trimming left V 5 bases short and J 3 bases short, with 18 bases between. There are 17 residues in the CDR3. Germline V gene lookup returns CDR1 SGDLS and CDR2 YYNGEE.